A selection of T cell receptor beta chains follows, all from one sample in a study of regulatory T cells in long-lasting Graves disease. TCRdb passed the multiplex PCR reads through MiXCR, listing each CDR3 protein once. This table has under 450,000 distinct CDR3 sequences, 15% to 20% appearing once. The sample was also reused in another study, on T cells in Graves' hyperthyroidism and ophthalmopathy.

The sequencing used peripheral blood mononuclear cells (PBMCs), collected at new diagnosis, from a patient treated with antithyroid drugs. Source of these receptors: a woman aged 18-30 years with Graves disease. CDR3s include the opening cysteine and the closing phenylalanine or tryptophan. D genes are given only for firm matches. The size field is filled for only some rows; it gives once, few, many or a size class.

J gene | V gene | clone size | D gene | CDR3 protein | CDR3 DNA
TRBJ1-2 | TRBV13 | many | TRBD1 | CASSLGDREYGYTF | TGTGCCAGCAGCTTAGGGGACAGGGAGTATGGCTACACCTTC
TRBJ2-7 | TRBV7-3 | many | - | CASSLNTGGEQYF | TGTGCCAGCAGCTTAAACACAGGTGGAGAGCAGTACTTC
TRBJ1-4 | TRBV28 | many | TRBD1 | CASSRTGGDIEKLFF | TGTGCCAGCAGTAGGACAGGGGGAGATATTGAAAAACTGTTTTTT
TRBJ2-2 | TRBV25-1 | few | - | CATKHPGPKNTGELFF | TGTGCCACCAAGCACCCGGGACCGAAGAACACCGGGGAGCTGTTTTTT
TRBJ2-2 | TRBV12-3/TRBV12-4 | many | - | CASSLVTVGGELFF | TGTGCCAGCAGTTTGGTAACCGTCGGCGGGGAGCTGTTTTTT
TRBJ2-7 | TRBV27 | few | TRBD1 | CASSFRPGTAVSYEQYF | TGTGCCAGCAGCTTCAGACCGGGGACAGCGGTCTCCTACGAGCAGTACTTC
TRBJ2-7 | TRBV11-2 | many | TRBD1 | CASSQGAGVYEQYF | TGTGCCAGCAGCCAGGGGGCAGGGGTCTACGAGCAGTACTTC
TRBJ1-4 | TRBV4-1 | - | TRBD1 | CASSLRSTGGFGEKLFF | TGCGCCAGCAGCCTAAGGTCAACAGGGGGCTTCGGTGAAAAACTGTTTTTT
TRBJ2-5 | TRBV2 | many | TRBD2 | CASKLARQETQYF | TGTGCCAGCAAACTAGCGAGACAAGAGACCCAGTACTTC
TRBJ2-7 | TRBV30 | many | - | CAWSRQGLDEQYF | TGTGCCTGGAGTCGCCAGGGTCTGGACGAGCAGTACTTC
TRBJ1-2 | TRBV20-1 | - | - | CSAVGSTLYGYTF | TGCAGTGCTGTGGGGTCCACACTTTATGGCTACACCTTC
TRBJ2-4 | TRBV19 | - | - | CASSPPTELGAKNIQYF | TGTGCCAGTAGTCCCCCCACAGAACTTGGGGCCAAAAACATTCAGTACTTC
TRBJ1-2 | TRBV24-1 | - | - | CATRDTGGYTF | TGTGCCACCAGGGACACGGGTGGCTACACCTTC
TRBJ1-1 | TRBV7-9 | many | - | CASSPTGDTEAFF | TGTGCCAGCAGCCCGACAGGAGACACTGAAGCTTTCTTT
TRBJ2-1 | TRBV4-2 | many | TRBD2 | CASSQDRLAGFNEQFF | TGTGCCAGCAGCCAAGACAGACTAGCGGGGTTTAATGAGCAGTTCTTC
TRBJ2-7 | TRBV6-1 | many | - | CASSRERGLVYEQYF | TGTGCCAGCAGCCGCGAAAGGGGTCTCGTGTACGAGCAGTACTTC
TRBJ1-2 | TRBV5-1 | few | - | CASSIDIANYGYTF | TGCGCCAGCAGCATTGACATAGCTAACTATGGCTACACCTTC
TRBJ2-3 | TRBV6-2/TRBV6-3 | few | - | CANRPHREADTQYF | TGTGCCAACAGGCCTCACAGGGAGGCAGATACGCAGTATTTT
TRBJ2-3 | TRBV30 | many | - | CAWSALTDTQYF | TGTGCCTGGAGTGCCCTCACAGATACGCAGTATTTT
TRBJ2-1 | TRBV20-1 | few | - | CSARDWPFNEQFF | TGCAGTGCTAGAGATTGGCCCTTTAATGAGCAGTTCTTC
TRBJ1-1 | TRBV5-1 | many | - | CASSATGTEAFF | TGCGCCAGCAGCGCGACGGGCACTGAAGCTTTCTTT
TRBJ2-2 | TRBV14 | - | - | CASSPYLTGGGELFF | TGTGCCAGCAGCCCGTACCTTACAGGTGGCGGGGAGCTGTTTTTT
TRBJ1-2 | TRBV27 | many | TRBD1 | CASSFRDRGTLVLGYTF | TGTGCCAGCAGTTTTCGGGACAGGGGGACTCTAGTTTTGGGGTACACCTTC
TRBJ2-4 | TRBV11-2 | - | - | CASSFPGVGNIQYF | TGTGCCAGCAGCTTTCCGGGGGTTGGGAACATTCAGTACTTC
TRBJ2-6 | TRBV5-1 | many | - | CASRQTAGANVLTF | TGCGCCAGCAGGCAGACAGCTGGGGCCAACGTCCTGACTTTC
TRBJ2-3 | TRBV30 | many | - | CACCGRSSTDTQYF | TGTGCCTGTTGTGGACGTTCTAGCACAGATACGCAGTATTTT
TRBJ2-7 | TRBV10-1 | few | TRBD1 | CATSYQRDRGLREQYF | TGCGCCACCAGCTACCAAAGGGACAGGGGCCTTCGCGAGCAGTACTTC
TRBJ2-3 | TRBV5-1 | many | - | CASSRTASTQYF | TGCGCCAGCAGCAGGACTGCAAGTACGCAGTATTTT